Included here is one TCR beta chain sequence, with context. This sample stems from a study of cytomegalovirus exposure and HLA in healthy donors. This CDR3 is 17 amino acids long. V was clipped by 1 base and J by 0 bases; unmatched bases: 9. Germline CDR1 reads SGHDN; CDR2 reads FVKESK. Sequenced by immunoSEQ multiplex PCR; TCRdb stores in-frame clones only, minus some. Altogether under 200,000 clones are present, 86% being singletons, with the ten largest covering 2% to 2.5%. V is TRBV14 and J is TRBJ2-7; 7 nucleotides align to TRBD1. This receptor was obtained from a woman aged 18 to 35 in good health and CMV-seronegative. The sequenced sample consisted of PBMCs. CDR3 nucleotide sequence: TGTGCCAGCAGCCAAGGACCACAGGGGATTAGCTCCTACGAGCAGTACTTC. Protein sequence: CASSQGPQGISSYEQYF.